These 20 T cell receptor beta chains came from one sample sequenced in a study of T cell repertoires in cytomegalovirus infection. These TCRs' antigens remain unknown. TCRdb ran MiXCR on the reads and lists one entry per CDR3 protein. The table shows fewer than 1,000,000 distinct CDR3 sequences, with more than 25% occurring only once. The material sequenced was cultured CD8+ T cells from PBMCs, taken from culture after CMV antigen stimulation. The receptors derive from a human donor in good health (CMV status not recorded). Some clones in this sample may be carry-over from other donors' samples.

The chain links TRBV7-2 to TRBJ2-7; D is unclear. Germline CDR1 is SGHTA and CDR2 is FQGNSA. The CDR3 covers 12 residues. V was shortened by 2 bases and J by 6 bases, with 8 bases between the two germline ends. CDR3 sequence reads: CASSLYSPEQYF. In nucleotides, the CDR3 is TGTGCCAGCAGCTTATACAGCCCCGAGCAGTACTTC. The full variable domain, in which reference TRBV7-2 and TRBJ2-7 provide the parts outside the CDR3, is GAGVSQSPSNKVTEKGKDVELRCDPISGHTALYWYRQSLGQGLEFLIYFQGNSAPDKSGLPSDRFSAERTGGSVSTLTIQRTQQEDSAVYLCASSLYSPEQYFGPGTRLTVT.

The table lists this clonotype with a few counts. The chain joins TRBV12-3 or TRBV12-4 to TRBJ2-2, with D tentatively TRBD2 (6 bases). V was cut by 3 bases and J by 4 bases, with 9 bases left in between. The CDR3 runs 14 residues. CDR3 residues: CASSFFGGTGELFF. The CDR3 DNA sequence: TGTGCCAGCAGTTTTTTCGGGGGCACCGGGGAGCTGTTTTTT.

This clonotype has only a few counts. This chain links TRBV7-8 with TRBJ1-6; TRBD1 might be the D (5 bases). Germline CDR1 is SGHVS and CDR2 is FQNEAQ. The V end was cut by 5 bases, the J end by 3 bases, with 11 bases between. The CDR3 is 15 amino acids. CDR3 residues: CASSRGTNYNSPLHF. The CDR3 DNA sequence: TGTGCCAGCAGCCGGGGCACCAACTATAATTCACCCCTCCACTTT.

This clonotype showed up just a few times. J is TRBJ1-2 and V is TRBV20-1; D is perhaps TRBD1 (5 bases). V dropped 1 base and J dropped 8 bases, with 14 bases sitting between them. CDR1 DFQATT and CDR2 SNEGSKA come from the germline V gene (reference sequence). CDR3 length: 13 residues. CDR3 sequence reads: CSARGGGRSGYTF. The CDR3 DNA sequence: TGCAGTGCTAGAGGTGGGGGTAGGTCAGGCTACACCTTC.

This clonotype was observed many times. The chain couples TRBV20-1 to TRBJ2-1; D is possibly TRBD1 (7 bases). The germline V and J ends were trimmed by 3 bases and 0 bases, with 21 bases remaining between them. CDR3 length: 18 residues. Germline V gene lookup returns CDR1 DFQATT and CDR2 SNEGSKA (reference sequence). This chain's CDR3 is CSASAQGVAESSYNEQFF. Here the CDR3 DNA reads TGCAGTGCTAGTGCTCAGGGGGTAGCGGAAAGCTCCTACAATGAGCAGTTCTTC.

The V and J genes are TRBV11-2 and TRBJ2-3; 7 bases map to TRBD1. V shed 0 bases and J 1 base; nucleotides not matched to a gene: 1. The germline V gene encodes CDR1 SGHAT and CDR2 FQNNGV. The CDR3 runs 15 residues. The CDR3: CASSLEGQRTDTQYF. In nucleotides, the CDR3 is TGTGCCAGCAGCTTAGAGGGACAGCGCACAGATACGCAGTATTTT.

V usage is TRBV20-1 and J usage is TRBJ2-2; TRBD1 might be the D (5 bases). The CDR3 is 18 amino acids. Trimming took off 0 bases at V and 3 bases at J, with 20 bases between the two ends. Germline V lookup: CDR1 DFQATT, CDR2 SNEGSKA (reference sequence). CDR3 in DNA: TGCAGTGCTAGAGATTTTGGAAGGTGGGGCTGGGACACCGGGGAGCTGTTTTTT. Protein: CSARDFGRWGWDTGELFF.

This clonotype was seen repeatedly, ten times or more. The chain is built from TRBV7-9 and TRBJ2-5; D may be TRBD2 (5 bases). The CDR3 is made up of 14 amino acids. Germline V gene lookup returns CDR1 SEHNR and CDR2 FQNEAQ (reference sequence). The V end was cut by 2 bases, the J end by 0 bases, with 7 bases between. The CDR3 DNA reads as TGTGCCAGCAGCTTACCGGGGTACCAAGAGACCCAGTACTTC. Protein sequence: CASSLPGYQETQYF.

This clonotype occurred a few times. This chain's CDR3 is CASSPGRGGHNSPLHF. The CDR3 region has the DNA TGTGCCAGCAGCCCGGGCAGGGGCGGACATAATTCACCCCTCCACTTT. The chain joins TRBV27 to TRBJ1-6; possible D gene TRBD1, 6 bases. V was trimmed by 6 bases and J by 5 bases, leaving 17 bases between them. This CDR3 spans 16 amino acids. Germline V gives CDR1 MNHEY, CDR2 SMNVEV (reference sequence).

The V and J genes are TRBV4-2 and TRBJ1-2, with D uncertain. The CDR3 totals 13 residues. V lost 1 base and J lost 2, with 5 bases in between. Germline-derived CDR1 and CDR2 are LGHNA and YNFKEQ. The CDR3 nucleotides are TGTGCCAGCAGCCAAGCCAGGAACTATGGCTACACCTTC. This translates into CASSQARNYGYTF.

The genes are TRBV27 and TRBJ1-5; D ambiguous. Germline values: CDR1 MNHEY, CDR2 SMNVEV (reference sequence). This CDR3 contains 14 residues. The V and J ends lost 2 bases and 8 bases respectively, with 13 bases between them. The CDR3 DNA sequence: TGTGCCAGCAGTTTACTACAGATCGGCGAGCCCCAGCATTTT. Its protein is CASSLLQIGEPQHF.

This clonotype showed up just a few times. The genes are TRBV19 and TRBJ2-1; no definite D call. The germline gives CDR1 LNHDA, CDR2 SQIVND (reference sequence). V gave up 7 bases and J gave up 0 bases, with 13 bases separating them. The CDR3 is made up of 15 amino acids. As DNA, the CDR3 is TGTGCCAGTATCTCAAAGGGCAGCTCCTACAATGAGCAGTTCTTC. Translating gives CASISKGSSYNEQFF.

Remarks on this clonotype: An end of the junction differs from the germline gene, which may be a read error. The CDR3 sequence is CVSSLLGEGETQYF. The DNA of the CDR3 is TGTGTCAGCAGCTTACTCGGGGAGGGGGAGACCCAGTACTTC. The chain employs TRBV7-6 and TRBJ2-5; TRBD2 aligns across 7 bases. The CDR3 is 14 amino acids. Looked up from germline, CDR1 is SGHVS and CDR2 is FNYEAQ. Using reference TRBV7-6 and TRBJ2-5 for the parts outside the CDR3, the full variable domain is GAGVSQSPRYKVTKRGQDVALRCDPISGHVSLYWYRQALGQGPEFLTYFNYEAQQDKSGLPNDRFSAERPEGSISTLTIQRTEQRDSAMYRCVSSLLGEGETQYFGPGTRLLVL.

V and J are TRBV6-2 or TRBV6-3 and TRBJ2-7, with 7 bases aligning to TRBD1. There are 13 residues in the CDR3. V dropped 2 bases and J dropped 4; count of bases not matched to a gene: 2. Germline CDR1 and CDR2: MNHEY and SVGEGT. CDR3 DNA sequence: TGTGCCAGCAGTTACCCGGGACAGTACGAGCAGTACGTC. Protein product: CASSYPGQYEQYV.

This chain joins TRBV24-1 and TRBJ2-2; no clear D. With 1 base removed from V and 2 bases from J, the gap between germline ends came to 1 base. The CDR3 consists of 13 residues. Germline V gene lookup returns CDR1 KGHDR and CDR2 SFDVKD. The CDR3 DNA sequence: TGTGCCACCAGTGATTTCAACACCGGGGAGCTGTTTTTT. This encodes CATSDFNTGELFF.

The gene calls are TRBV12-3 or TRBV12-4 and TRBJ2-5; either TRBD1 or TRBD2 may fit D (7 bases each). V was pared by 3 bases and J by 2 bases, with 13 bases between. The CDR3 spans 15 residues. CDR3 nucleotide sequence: TGTGCCAGCAGTTTCGGGACAGCGGGGCAAGAGACCCAGTACTTC. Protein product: CASSFGTAGQETQYF.

CDR3: CASSLNAGHEQYV. CDR3 sequence (DNA): TGTGCCAGCAGTTTAAATGCAGGGCACGAGCAGTACGTC. V gene TRBV28 combines with J gene TRBJ2-7; D might be TRBD1 (5 bases). This CDR3 region has 13 residues. Germline CDR1 reads MDHEN; CDR2 reads SYDVKM. V lost 2 bases to trimming and J lost 5 bases, with 10 bases between them.

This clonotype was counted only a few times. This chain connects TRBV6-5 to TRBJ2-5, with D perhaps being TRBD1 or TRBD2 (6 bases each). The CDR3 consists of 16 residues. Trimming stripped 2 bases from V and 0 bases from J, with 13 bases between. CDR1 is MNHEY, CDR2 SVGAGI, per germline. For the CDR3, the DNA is TGTGCCAGCAGTTACAAGGGGGGCGCGTACCAAGAGACCCAGTACTTC. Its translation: CASSYKGGAYQETQYF.

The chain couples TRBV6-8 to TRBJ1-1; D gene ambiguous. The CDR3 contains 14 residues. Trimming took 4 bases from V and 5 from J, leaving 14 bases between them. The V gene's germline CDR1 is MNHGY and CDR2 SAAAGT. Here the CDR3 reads CASSFFDLGTEAFF. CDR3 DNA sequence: TGTGCCAGCAGTTTTTTCGACCTCGGAACTGAAGCTTTCTTT.

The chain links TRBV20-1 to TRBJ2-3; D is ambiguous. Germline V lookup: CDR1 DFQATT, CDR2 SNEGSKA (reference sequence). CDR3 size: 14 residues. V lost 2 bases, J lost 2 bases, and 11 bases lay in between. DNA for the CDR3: TGCAGTGCTAGACGCGACATCAACACAGATACGCAGTATTTT. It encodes CSARRDINTDTQYF.